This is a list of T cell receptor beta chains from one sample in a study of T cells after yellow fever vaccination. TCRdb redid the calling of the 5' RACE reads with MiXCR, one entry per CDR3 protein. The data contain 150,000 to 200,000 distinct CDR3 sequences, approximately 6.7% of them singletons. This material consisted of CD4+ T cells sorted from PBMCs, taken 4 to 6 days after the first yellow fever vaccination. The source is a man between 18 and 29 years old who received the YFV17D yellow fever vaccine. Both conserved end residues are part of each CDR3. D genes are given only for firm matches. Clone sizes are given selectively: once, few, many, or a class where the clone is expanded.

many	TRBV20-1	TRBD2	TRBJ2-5	CSARDLAGVGTQYF	TGCAGTGCTAGAGATCTGGCGGGGGTTGGGACCCAGTACTTC
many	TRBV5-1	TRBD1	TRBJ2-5	CASSLAGQGAETQYF	TGCGCCAGCAGCTTGGCCGGACAGGGGGCTGAGACCCAGTACTTC
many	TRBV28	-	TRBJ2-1	CASRHEMGTQMVGEQFF	TGTGCCAGCAGACACGAGATGGGGACGCAAATGGTGGGTGAGCAGTTCTTC
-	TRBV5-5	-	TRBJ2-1	CASSLDLGLRWLEQFF	TGTGCCAGCAGCTTAGATTTGGGACTGCGATGGTTGGAGCAGTTCTTC
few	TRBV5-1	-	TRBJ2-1	CASSLGGPSSYNEQFF	TGCGCCAGCAGCTTGGGGGGGCCTAGCTCCTACAATGAGCAGTTCTTC
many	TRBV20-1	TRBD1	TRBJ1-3	CSAQTGALNTIYF	TGCAGTGCTCAGACAGGGGCGCTGAACACCATATATTTT
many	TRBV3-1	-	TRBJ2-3	CASSQGGAPTDTQYF	TGTGCCAGCAGCCAAGGCGGGGCCCCCACGGATACGCAGTATTTT
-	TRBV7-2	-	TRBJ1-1	CASSTSRNTEAFF	TGTGCCAGCAGCACCAGTAGGAACACTGAAGCTTTCTTT
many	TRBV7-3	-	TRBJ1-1	CASSLDGLRDRTEAFF	TGTGCCAGCAGCTTAGATGGTCTCAGGGATCGTACTGAAGCTTTCTTT
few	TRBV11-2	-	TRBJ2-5	CASSLATTKETQYF	TGTGCCAGCAGCTTAGCGACTACAAAAGAGACCCAGTACTTC
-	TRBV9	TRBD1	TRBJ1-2	CASSALQGPGGYTF	TGTGCCAGCAGCGCCTTACAGGGGCCAGGTGGCTACACCTTC
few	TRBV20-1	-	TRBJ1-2	CSAPKVRTGNYGYTF	TGCAGTGCTCCAAAGGTCCGGACGGGTAACTATGGCTACACCTTC
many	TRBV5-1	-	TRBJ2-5	CASSLSAGWQETQYF	TGCGCCAGCAGCTTGTCGGCAGGGTGGCAAGAGACCCAGTACTTC
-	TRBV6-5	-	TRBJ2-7	CASSYAGGGGYEQYF	TGTGCCAGCAGTTACGCGGGCGGTGGGGGTTACGAGCAGTACTTC
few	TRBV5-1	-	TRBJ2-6	CASSIGRMNSGANVLTF	TGCGCCAGCAGCATCGGAAGGATGAACTCTGGGGCCAACGTCCTGACTTTC
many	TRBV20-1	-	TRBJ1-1	CSARAHMNTEAFF	TGCAGTGCTAGAGCACACATGAACACTGAAGCTTTCTTT